A single sample is the source of the 9 T cell receptor beta chains below, sequenced in a study of blood T cell repertoires in COVID-19. Clones were read by immunoSEQ multiplex PCR, and TCRdb kept only the in-frame ones, dropping some. The table includes 150,000 or so clones, more than 70% detected once. Sequenced: peripheral blood. Receptor source: a man aged 45-65 years with acute or convalescent COVID-19.

The V gene is TRBV2, the J gene TRBJ2-5, with 10 bases lining up with TRBD2. The CDR3 covers 16 residues. V shed 3 bases, J shed 9 bases, and the junction held 13 bases outside the gene matches. Germline V CDR1 and CDR2: SNHLY, FYNNEI. CDR3: CASSELRRLAGDSQYF. The CDR3 DNA reads as TGTGCCAGCAGTGAGTTGCGGCGTCTAGCGGGAGACTCCCAGTACTTC.

This clone was detected only once. The V call is TRBV2, the J call TRBJ1-5; D may be TRBD1 (6 bases). This CDR3 is built from 13 residues. Trimming left V 2 bases short and J 11 bases short, with 13 bases between. Germline values: CDR1 SNHLY, CDR2 FYNNEI. The CDR3 nucleotides are TGTGCCAGCAGTGAAAAATATCAGGGGTCCCAGCATTTT. Translated, it gives CASSEKYQGSQHF.

The chain has TRBV7-2 and TRBJ1-3; D is uncertain. The germline V gene encodes CDR1 SGHTA and CDR2 FQGNSA. The CDR3 has 13 amino acids. V gave up 4 bases and J gave up 7 bases, with 11 bases separating them. The CDR3 is CASSSKIRNTIYF. CDR3 in DNA: TGTGCCAGCAGCTCCAAGATTCGGAACACCATATATTTT.

V gene TRBV4-1 combines with J gene TRBJ2-7, with 7 nucleotides matching TRBD1. This CDR3 spans 14 amino acids. CDR1 and CDR2 from the germline V gene are MGHRA and YSYEKL. J was trimmed by 2 bases and V by 3 bases; bases with no gene match: 4. CDR3 nucleotide sequence: TGCGCCAGCAGCCAGATCCAGGGGGCCTACGAGCAGTACTTC. Protein product: CASSQIQGAYEQYF.

The V gene is TRBV4-2, the J gene TRBJ2-5; 11 positions match TRBD1. The V gene end was trimmed by 1 base and the J gene end by 3 bases; junction bases not matched to a gene: 7. This CDR3 region has 17 residues. Germline-derived CDR1 and CDR2 are LGHNA and YNFKEQ. As DNA, the CDR3 is TGTGCCAGCAGCCAAGGATCCTTGGGACAGGGGGAAGAGACCCAGTACTTC. Protein: CASSQGSLGQGEETQYF.

The V call is TRBV28, the J call TRBJ1-5; D ambiguous. Germline CDR1 MDHEN, CDR2 SYDVKM. The CDR3 has 13 residues. V lost 8 bases and J lost 1, with 9 bases in between. In nucleotides, the CDR3 is TGTGCCAGCTGGGAGCCGAGCAATCAGCCCCAGCATTTT. This translates into CASWEPSNQPQHF.

This rearrangement joins TRBV21-1 to TRBJ1-2; TRBD1 is the table's D call, not checked against the DNA. TRBV21-1 corresponds to a pseudogene. CDR3 length: 15 residues. Here the CDR3 reads CASSKREDREDGYTF. The CDR3 DNA reads as TGTGCCAGCAGCAAAAGGGAGGACAGGGAGGATGGCTACACCTTC.

The chain uses TRBV5-8 and TRBJ1-1, with D perhaps TRBD1 (5 bases). Germline V gene data show CDR1 as SGHTS and CDR2 as YDEGEE. Trimming removed 5 bases from V and 11 bases from J, with 13 bases in between. The CDR3 covers 11 residues. The CDR3 sequence: CASRVRGPAFF. The CDR3 DNA sequence: TGTGCCAGCAGAGTTAGGGGCCCCGCTTTCTTT.

The chain links TRBV20-1 to TRBJ1-1; no reliable D call. Between the trimmed V and J ends, which lost 3 bases and 0 bases, there was a span of 8 bases. The CDR3 has 13 amino acids. CDR1 DFQATT and CDR2 SNEGSKA come from the germline V gene (reference sequence). The CDR3 DNA reads as TGCAGTGCTAGTCGCGAACTGAACACTGAAGCTTTCTTT. This sequence encodes CSASRELNTEAFF.